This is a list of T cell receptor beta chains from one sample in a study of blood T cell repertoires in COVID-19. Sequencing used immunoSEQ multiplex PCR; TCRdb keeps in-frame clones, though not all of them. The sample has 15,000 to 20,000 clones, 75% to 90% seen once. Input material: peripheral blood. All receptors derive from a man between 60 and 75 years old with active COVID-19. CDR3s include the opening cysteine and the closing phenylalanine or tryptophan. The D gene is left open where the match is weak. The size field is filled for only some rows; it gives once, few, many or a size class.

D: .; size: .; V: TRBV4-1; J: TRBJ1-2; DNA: TGCGCCAGCAGCCAAGCCCGCCAAGGGGTCTATGGCTACACCTTC; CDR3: CASSQARQGVYGYTF
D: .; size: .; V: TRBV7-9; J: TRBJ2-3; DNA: TGTGCCAGCGACTCCACAGATACGCAGTATTTT; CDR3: CASDSTDTQYF
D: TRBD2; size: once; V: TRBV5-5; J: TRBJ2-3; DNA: TGTGCCAGCAGCCCGGGACTAGGACCAGGAGCGCAGTATTTT; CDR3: CASSPGLGPGAQYF
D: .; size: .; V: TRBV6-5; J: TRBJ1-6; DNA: TGTGCCAGCAGCCCCCGCGGACAGTATAATTCACCCCTCCACTTT; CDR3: CASSPRGQYNSPLHF
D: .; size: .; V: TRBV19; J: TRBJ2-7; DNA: TGTGCCAGTAGCGCACAGATGAGCTCCTACGAGCAGTACTTC; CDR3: CASSAQMSSYEQYF
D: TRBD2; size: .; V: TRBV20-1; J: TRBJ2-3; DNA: TGCAGTGCTAGTCCGGGACTAGCGGGGGGTGGCACGCAGTATTTT; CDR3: CSASPGLAGGGTQYF
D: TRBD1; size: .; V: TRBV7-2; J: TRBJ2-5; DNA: TGTGCCAGCAGCTCCGGACAGGGAGCCGGGCTAGGGGGTGCGACCCAGTACTTC; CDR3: CASSSGQGAGLGGATQYF
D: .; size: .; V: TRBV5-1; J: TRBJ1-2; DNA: TGCGCCAGCAGCTTGGGGGGCCCTCCTAACTATGGCTACACCTTC; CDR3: CASSLGGPPNYGYTF
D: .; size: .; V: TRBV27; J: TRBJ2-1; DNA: TGTGCCAGCAGTTTACTAGCGATAGATGAGCAGTTCTTC; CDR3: CASSLLAIDEQFF
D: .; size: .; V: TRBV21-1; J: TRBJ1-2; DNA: TGTGCCAGCAGCCCCAGGGCGGGGGCTATAAACTATGGCTACACCTTC; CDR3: CASSPRAGAINYGYTF
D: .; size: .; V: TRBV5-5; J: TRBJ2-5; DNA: TGTGCCAGCAGAACGGGTCAGCGGGCACAAGAGACCCAGTACTTC; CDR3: CASRTGQRAQETQYF
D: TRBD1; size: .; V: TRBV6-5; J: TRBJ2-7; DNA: TGTGCCAGCATTATAAACAGGGGTGGCGAGCAGTACTTC; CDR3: CASIINRGGEQYF
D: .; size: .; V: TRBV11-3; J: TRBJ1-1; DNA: TGTGCCAGCAGCAGAGTACCCAACACTGAAGCTTTCTTT; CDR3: CASSRVPNTEAFF
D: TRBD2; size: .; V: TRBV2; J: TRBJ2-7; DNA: TGTGCCACCCAGCGGGAGAGGTTTTACGAGCAGTACTTC; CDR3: CATQRERFYEQYF
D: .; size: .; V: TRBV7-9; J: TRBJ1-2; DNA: TGTGCCAGCAGCCCAAGCGGGGGTTTCCCTGGCTACACCTTC; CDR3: CASSPSGGFPGYTF
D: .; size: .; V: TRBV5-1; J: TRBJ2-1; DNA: TGCGCCAGCAGCTTGGCCCCCCAGGGAAGTTCCTACAATGAGCAGTTCTTC; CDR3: CASSLAPQGSSYNEQFF
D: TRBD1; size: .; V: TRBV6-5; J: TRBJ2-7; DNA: TGTGCCAGCACCGAGCTGGGACAGGGGAAAGGAGAGCAGTACTTC; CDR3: CASTELGQGKGEQYF
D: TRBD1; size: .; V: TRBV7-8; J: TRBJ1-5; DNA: TGTGCCAGCAGCTTAGCGCCATGGGACAGGGGTAGGAATCAGCCCCAGCATTTT; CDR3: CASSLAPWDRGRNQPQHF
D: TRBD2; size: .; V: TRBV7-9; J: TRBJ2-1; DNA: TGTGCCAGCGAACCTAGCGGGGGGTACAATGAGCAGTTCTTC; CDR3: CASEPSGGYNEQFF
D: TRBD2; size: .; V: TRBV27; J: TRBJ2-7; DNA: TGTGCCAGCAGTTTATCGATCCCGCGGGGGGTCGCTTACGAGCAGTACTTC; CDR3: CASSLSIPRGVAYEQYF
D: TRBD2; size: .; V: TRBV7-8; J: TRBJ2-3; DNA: TGTGCCAGCAGCTTAGTAGGGAGAACGGGACTAGTCTCGAGCACAGATACGCAGTATTTT; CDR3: CASSLVGRTGLVSSTDTQYF
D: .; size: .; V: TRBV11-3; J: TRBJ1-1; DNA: TGTGCCAGCAGCTTAGAGGCAGGGAGGGGAACTGAAGCTTTCTTT; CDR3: CASSLEAGRGTEAFF
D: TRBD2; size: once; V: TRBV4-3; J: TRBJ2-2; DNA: TGCGCCAGCACCATGGGTAGCGGGGGGGCGGTCGGGGAGCTGTTTTTT; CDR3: CASTMGSGGAVGELFF
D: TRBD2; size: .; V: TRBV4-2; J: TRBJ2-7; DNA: TGTGCCAGCAGCCCGGGACTAGCGGACGCCTTAAGCTCCTACGAGCAGTACTTC; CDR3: CASSPGLADALSSYEQYF
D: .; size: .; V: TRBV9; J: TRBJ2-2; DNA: TGTGCCAGCAGCGTAGTATTGACCGGGGAGCTGTTTTTT; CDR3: CASSVVLTGELFF
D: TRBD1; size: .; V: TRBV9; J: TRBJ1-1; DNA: TGTGCCAGCAGCGAAGGGGACAGGAACACTGAAGCTTTCTTT; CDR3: CASSEGDRNTEAFF
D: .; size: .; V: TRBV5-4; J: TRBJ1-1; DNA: TGTGCCAGCAGTTCGGAGAGAGTCACTGAAGCTTTCTTT; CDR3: CASSSERVTEAFF
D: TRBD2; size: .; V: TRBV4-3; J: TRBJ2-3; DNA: TGCGCCAGCAGCCTAAGCGGGGGGGCCGCAGATACGCAGTATTTT; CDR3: CASSLSGGAADTQYF
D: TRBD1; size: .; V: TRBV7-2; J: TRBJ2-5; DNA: TGTGCCAGCAGCTCCCCGACAGGGGGCGCGGAGACCCAGTACTTC; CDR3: CASSSPTGGAETQYF
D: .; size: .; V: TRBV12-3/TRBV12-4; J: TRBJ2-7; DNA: TGTGCCAGCAGTTTAGGTAGGGGGTACGAGCAGTACTTC; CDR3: CASSLGRGYEQYF
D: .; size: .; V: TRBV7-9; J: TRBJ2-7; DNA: TGTGCCAGCAGCAAGGTCCAGGGCAGGTCTAACTACGAGCAGTACTTC; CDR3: CASSKVQGRSNYEQYF
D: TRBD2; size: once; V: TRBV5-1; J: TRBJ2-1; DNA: TGCGCCAGCAGCTCACCATCGGGAGGGAGCTCCTACAATGAGCAGTTCTTC; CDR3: CASSSPSGGSSYNEQFF
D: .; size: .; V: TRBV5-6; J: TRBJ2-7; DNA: TGTGCCAGCAGCTTGGGCAGCTCCTACGAGCAGTACTTC; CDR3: CASSLGSSYEQYF
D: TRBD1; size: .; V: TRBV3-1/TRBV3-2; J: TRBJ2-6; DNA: TGTGCCAGCAGCCCGGGACAGGGCATCTCTGGGGCCAACGTCCTGACTTTC; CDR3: CASSPGQGISGANVLTF